The clone carrying this TCR beta chain has more than one count but fewer than ten. This sample stems from a study of T cells in Graves' hyperthyroidism and ophthalmopathy. Study-wide background: Blood was drawn when the patient was first diagnosed and still untreated.

V lost 3 bases and J lost 0, with 15 bases in between. The germline V gene has CDR1 SGHNT and CDR2 YYREEE (reference sequence). This CDR3 contains 16 residues. Using RNA transcripts as the source, TCR beta CDR3 regions were amplified. TCR CDR3 regions were first amplified by RT-PCR with HTBI primers. TCRdb re-analysed the multiplex PCR reads in MiXCR, keeping a single row per CDR3 protein. The data contain 250,000 to 300,000 distinct CDR3 sequences, approximately 19% of them seen just once; the ten biggest clones take up roughly 40%. This clonotype was sampled from a man aged 45 to 65 with Graves' ophthalmopathy. The genes are TRBV5-4 and TRBJ2-5; D gene unclear. The sequenced sample consisted of blood. The chain's CDR3 is CASSSRAKSYQETQYF. As DNA, the CDR3 is TGTGCCAGCAGCTCCCGGGCGAAGAGTTACCAAGAGACCCAGTACTTC.